This TCR beta chain originates from a study of cytomegalovirus exposure and HLA in healthy donors. The protocol was immunoSEQ multiplex PCR, while the TCRdb copy is restricted to in-frame clones and leaves out a portion. The sample lists about 64,000 clones; about 89% were seen once. The germline V and J ends were trimmed by 6 bases and 2 bases, with 14 bases remaining between them. From germline, CDR1 is SNHLY and CDR2 FYNNEI. The CDR3 totals 15 residues. This sequence joins TRBV2 and TRBJ2-1; tentatively, D is TRBD2 (5 bases). The sequenced sample consisted of PBMCs. This TCR came from a woman aged 18-29 years in good health and CMV-seronegative. CDR3 in amino acids: CASSPTRGPYNEQFF. The CDR3 coding sequence is TGTGCCAGCAGCCCAACTAGAGGCCCCTACAATGAGCAGTTCTTC.